The 8 T cell receptor beta chains reported below all come from one sample, sequenced in a study of T cell responses to AZD1222 COVID-19 vaccine. Sequenced by immunoSEQ multiplex PCR; TCRdb stores in-frame clones only, minus some. The table lists about 130,000 clones, nearly 95% of them singletons. Source: peripheral blood, taken on day 0 of AZD1222 vaccination. Every receptor here comes from an adult in good health.

This rearrangement joins TRBV20-1 to TRBJ2-1; D call uncertain. The CDR3 loop spans 15 amino acids. V was pared by 3 bases and J by 0 bases, with 12 bases between. Per the germline V gene, CDR1 is DFQATT and CDR2 is SNEGSKA (reference sequence). The CDR3 protein is CSASKPLSSYNEQFF. CDR3 nucleotide sequence: TGCAGTGCTAGTAAGCCCCTGAGCTCCTACAATGAGCAGTTCTTC.

This chain links TRBV7-9 with TRBJ1-2; D is undetermined. Germline values: CDR1 SEHNR, CDR2 FQNEAQ (reference sequence). CDR3 length: 12 residues. V lost 5 bases to trimming and J lost 5 bases, with 9 bases between them. The CDR3 region is CASSLPGYGYTF. CDR3 bases: TGTGCCAGCAGCCTACCCGGGTATGGCTACACCTTC. The variable domain in full, completed from reference TRBV7-9 and TRBJ1-2, reads DTGVSQNPRHKITKRGQNVTFRCDPISEHNRLYWYRQTLGQGPEFLTYFQNEAQLEKSRLLSDRFSAERPKGSFSTLEIQRTEQGDSAMYLCASSLPGYGYTFGSGTRLTVV.

The V call is TRBV7-2, the J call TRBJ1-2; a weak D match, TRBD1 (5 bases). The V gene lost 0 bases and the J gene lost 4 bases, with 12 bases spanning the gap. Germline V gives CDR1 SGHTA, CDR2 FQGNSA. The CDR3 has 15 residues. DNA for the CDR3: TGTGCCAGCAGCTTAGCTGGCAGGGAGGCCTATGGCTACACCTTC. Protein product: CASSLAGREAYGYTF. The variable domain in full, completed from reference TRBV7-2 and TRBJ1-2, reads GAGVSQSPSNKVTEKGKDVELRCDPISGHTALYWYRQSLGQGLEFLIYFQGNSAPDKSGLPSDRFSAERTGGSVSTLTIQRTQQEDSAVYLCASSLAGREAYGYTFGSGTRLTVV.

The chain recombines TRBV5-8 with TRBJ2-3; no clear D gene. Germline V gives CDR1 SGHTS, CDR2 YDEGEE. The V end was cut by 4 bases, the J end by 4 bases, with 10 bases between. CDR3 length equals 13 residues. CDR3 amino acids: CASSKEPADTQYF. Here the CDR3 DNA reads TGTGCCAGCAGCAAAGAGCCCGCAGATACGCAGTATTTT. The variable domain in full, with the rest retrieved from reference TRBV5-8 and TRBJ2-3, is EAGVTQSPTHLIKTRGQQATLRCSPISGHTSVYWYQQALGLGLQFLLWYDEGEERNRGNFPPRFSGRQFPNYSSELNVNALELEDSALYLCASSKEPADTQYFGPGTRLTVL.

The chain carries TRBV11-1 and TRBJ1-2; D not certain. V shed 1 base and J shed 4 bases, with 4 bases lying between them. This CDR3 is built from 12 residues. Germline lookup yields CDR1 SGHAT and CDR2 FQDESV (reference sequence). In DNA form, the CDR3 reads TGTGCCAGCAGCTTAGACGTCTATGGCTACACCTTC. Amino acids: CASSLDVYGYTF.

This chain connects TRBV7-8 to TRBJ1-4; D gene uncertain. The CDR3 contains 13 residues. The germline gives CDR1 SGHVS, CDR2 FQNEAQ. V lost 1 base and J lost 6, with 6 bases in between. The CDR3 region is CASSLDPYEKLFF. In nucleotides, the CDR3 is TGTGCCAGCAGCTTAGACCCTTATGAAAAACTGTTTTTT.

This chain links TRBV19 with TRBJ1-6, with D possibly matching TRBD1 (6 bases). V was clipped by 7 bases and J by 7 bases, with 11 bases between them. The CDR3 runs 13 residues. Germline CDR1 and CDR2: LNHDA and SQIVND (reference sequence). The chain's CDR3 is CASTPQGNSPLHF. For the CDR3, the DNA is TGTGCCAGTACCCCTCAGGGGAATTCACCCCTCCACTTT.

The CDR3 sequence is CASSGGGYPQHF. CDR3 coding DNA: TGTGCCAGCAGCGGTGGGGGGTACCCCCAGCATTTT. The chain employs TRBV9 and TRBJ1-5; D perhaps matches TRBD1 (5 bases). V was trimmed by 3 bases and J by 10 bases, leaving 11 bases between them. CDR1 is SGDLS, CDR2 YYNGEE, per germline. CDR3 length: 12 amino acids.